The 28 T cell receptor beta chains presented below share a single source sample, sequenced in a study of T cell responses to AZD1222 COVID-19 vaccine. This table comes from immunoSEQ multiplex PCR, and its TCRdb copy is limited to in-frame clones, with some not included. The sample has 120,000 or so clones; roughly 85% are singletons. The source material was peripheral blood, sampled on day 0 of MenACWY control vaccination. The receptors stem from an adult in good health.

This sequence joins TRBV28 and TRBJ1-5; 8 nucleotides match TRBD1. V shed 4 bases, J shed 3 bases, and the junction held 5 bases outside the gene matches. Per germline, CDR1 MDHEN and CDR2 SYDVKM. The CDR3 totals 15 residues. The CDR3 bases are TGTGCCAGCAGTTCTTTCAGGGGGCTCAATCAGCCCCAGCATTTT. Its translation: CASSSFRGLNQPQHF. Combining the CDR3 with reference TRBV28 and TRBJ1-5 gives the whole variable domain DVKVTQSSRYLVKRTGEKVFLECVQDMDHENMFWYRQDPGLGLRLIYFSYDVKMKEKGDIPEGYSVSREKKERFSLILESASTNQTSMYLCASSSFRGLNQPQHFGDGTRLSIL.

This clone appeared once. The chain joins TRBV5-1 to TRBJ2-7, with D hard to call. V was pared by 0 bases and J by 3 bases, with 10 bases between. Germline V lookup: CDR1 SGHRS, CDR2 YFSETQ. The CDR3 is 14 residues long. The CDR3 is CASSLEWAIYEQYF. The CDR3 bases are TGCGCCAGCAGCTTGGAGTGGGCGATCTACGAGCAGTACTTC.

The chain uses TRBV28 and TRBJ2-1; 7 nucleotides align to TRBD2. The germline V gene has CDR1 MDHEN and CDR2 SYDVKM. The CDR3 is 12 amino acids. The ends lost 2 bases at V and 16 bases at J; junction bases unmatched: 8. The CDR3 reads CASSLRAGADFF. DNA for the CDR3: TGTGCCAGCAGTTTACGGGCGGGAGCTGACTTCTTC.

V usage is TRBV5-6 and J usage is TRBJ1-1; possibly TRBD1 for D (5 bases). V was pared by 4 bases and J by 5 bases, with 15 bases between. The CDR3 spans 14 residues. Germline V CDR1 and CDR2: SGHDT, YYEEEE. CDR3 in DNA: TGTGCCAGCAGCCAGGGACCCGTGGGGACTGAAGCTTTCTTT. It encodes CASSQGPVGTEAFF.

CDR3: CASSDRGGNTGELFF. As DNA, the CDR3 is TGTGCCAGCAGCGACAGGGGGGGTAACACCGGGGAGCTGTTTTTT. The chain carries TRBV7-3 and TRBJ2-2; 9 bases line up with TRBD1. The germline CDR1 and CDR2 sequences are SGHTA and FQGTGA. Unmatched junction bases numbered 3, after V lost 5 bases and J lost 2 bases. The CDR3 is made up of 15 amino acids.

The V and J genes are TRBV27 and TRBJ1-2, with 8 bases that match TRBD1. Trimming cost V 1 base and J 8 bases; bases outside gene matches: 18. The CDR3 is 18 residues long. CDR1 is MNHEY and CDR2 is SMNVEV in the germline V gene (reference sequence). The CDR3 reads CASSLLSRVDRGYLGYTF. The CDR3 nucleotides are TGTGCCAGCAGTTTATTGTCTCGGGTCGACAGGGGCTACCTGGGCTACACCTTC.

The CDR3 DNA reads TGTGCCAGCAGCTTAGCACCACTAGCGGGTGAGCAGTTCTTC. Translating gives CASSLAPLAGEQFF. The chain employs TRBV7-8 and TRBJ2-1; 9 bases align to TRBD2. The germline gives CDR1 SGHVS, CDR2 FQNEAQ. This CDR3 spans 14 amino acids. J was trimmed by 9 bases and V by 0 bases; bases with no gene match: 3.

This chain uses TRBV15 with TRBJ2-7, with D possibly TRBD1 on 5 matching bases. This CDR3 has 14 amino acids. V was cut by 0 bases and J by 5 bases, with 11 bases left in between. The V gene's germline CDR1 is LNHNV and CDR2 YYDKDF (reference sequence). DNA for the CDR3: TGTGCCACCAGCAGAGATCAGGGTCTGGACGAGCAGTACTTC. Translation gives CATSRDQGLDEQYF.

This chain's CDR3 is CASTGRTATNEKLFF. CDR3 DNA: TGTGCCAGCACCGGAAGGACAGCAACTAATGAAAAACTGTTTTTT. This sequence joins TRBV6-5 and TRBJ1-4; D might be TRBD1 (6 bases). The germline V gene encodes CDR1 MNHEY and CDR2 SVGAGI. This CDR3 contains 15 residues. Trimming pared 7 bases from V and 0 bases from J, leaving 12 bases between.

The chain carries TRBV2 and TRBJ2-7; D not certain. V shed 4 bases and J shed 6 bases, with 19 bases lying between them. Germline loops: CDR1 SNHLY, CDR2 FYNNEI. This CDR3 has 15 residues. The DNA for the CDR3 is TGTGCCAGCAGTGCTTCCCCGCAGGTCGGTGGCGAGCAGTACTTC. Protein product: CASSASPQVGGEQYF.

The J gene is TRBJ2-5, the V gene TRBV7-3; D is unclear. Trimming took off 5 bases at V and 5 bases at J, with 12 bases between the two ends. CDR1 is SGHTA and CDR2 is FQGTGA in the germline V gene. This CDR3 contains 13 residues. CDR3 sequence: CASSLGLGETQYF. CDR3 bases: TGTGCCAGCAGCCTGGGGTTGGGGGAGACCCAGTACTTC.

V gene TRBV6-1 combines with J gene TRBJ2-7; D is perhaps TRBD2 (6 bases). Germline loops: CDR1 MNHNS, CDR2 SASEGT. The CDR3 totals 15 residues. V shed 3 bases and J shed 0 bases, with 12 bases lying between them. The CDR3, as DNA: TGTGCCAGCAGTGATCTAGCGAGGAGCTCCTACGAGCAGTACTTC. Residues: CASSDLARSSYEQYF.

The chain recombines TRBV28 with TRBJ1-2; TRBD1 agrees at 7 bases. CDR1 and CDR2 (germline): MDHEN, SYDVKM. V lost 6 bases and J lost 8; bases outside the gene matches: 9. This CDR3 comprises 13 residues. CDR3: CASRTGTGSGYTF. The CDR3 DNA is TGTGCCAGCAGGACAGGGACCGGGTCCGGCTACACCTTC.

This chain uses TRBV11-1 with TRBJ2-7; D may be TRBD2 (6 bases). Trimming removed 1 base from V and 3 bases from J, with 10 bases in between. This CDR3 is built from 14 residues. The germline V gene encodes CDR1 SGHAT and CDR2 FQDESV (reference sequence). The CDR3, as DNA: TGTGCCAGCAGCTTAGGGCCGGGGGACTACGAGCAGTACTTC. Translating it yields CASSLGPGDYEQYF.

V gene TRBV9 combines with J gene TRBJ2-7; a possible D gene is TRBD2 (5 bases). Between the trimmed V and J ends, which lost 0 bases and 3 bases, there was a span of 10 bases. The V gene's germline CDR1 is SGDLS and CDR2 YYNGEE. The CDR3 is 14 residues long. The DNA for the CDR3 is TGTGCCAGCAGCGTAGCGAGCGCGGGCTACGAGCAGTACTTC. As protein: CASSVASAGYEQYF. The variable domain in full, completed from reference TRBV9 and TRBJ2-7, reads DSGVTQTPKHLITATGQRVTLRCSPRSGDLSVYWYQQSLDQGLQFLIQYYNGEERAKGNILERFSAQQFPDLHSELNLSSLELGDSALYFCASSVASAGYEQYFGPGTRLTVT.

The chain recombines TRBV6-1 with TRBJ1-3; TRBD1 aligns across 7 bases. This CDR3 is built from 16 residues. V lost 6 bases, J lost 0 bases, and 8 bases stayed unmatched. Germline loops: CDR1 MNHNS, CDR2 SASEGT. The CDR3 DNA is TGTGCCAGCAGCGAAAGACAGGGATTCTCTGGAAACACCATATATTTT. Translation: CASSERQGFSGNTIYF.

The V gene is TRBV6-5, the J gene TRBJ2-3, with unresolved D. V was trimmed by 0 bases and J by 6 bases, leaving 7 bases between them. Germline values: CDR1 MNHEY, CDR2 SVGAGI. This CDR3 comprises 13 residues. The CDR3 DNA is TGTGCCAGCAGTTACTCGGGCCTCGATACGCAGTATTTT. The encoded protein is CASSYSGLDTQYF.

This rearrangement joins TRBV28 to TRBJ2-2; D remains ambiguous. V lost 2 bases and J lost 5, with 6 bases in between. Germline V gene data show CDR1 as MDHEN and CDR2 as SYDVKM. The CDR3 is 13 residues long. The DNA for the CDR3 is TGTGCCAGCAGTTTAGCTATAACCGGGGAGCTGTTTTTT. This gives the protein CASSLAITGELFF.

The chain links TRBV2 to TRBJ2-6; perhaps TRBD1 as D (5 bases). The V gene's germline CDR1 is SNHLY and CDR2 FYNNEI. The CDR3 is 14 residues long. CDR3 sequence reads: CAGREGSGANVLTF. DNA for the CDR3: TGTGCGGGCAGGGAAGGCTCTGGGGCCAACGTCCTGACTTTC.

The chain employs TRBV29-1 and TRBJ2-7, with 14 positions matching TRBD2. CDR3 length equals 14 residues. CDR1 and CDR2 (germline): SQVTM, ANQGSEA. V was clipped by 7 bases and J by 4 bases; unmatched bases: 6. The CDR3 DNA follows: TGCAGCGCAGGGACTAGCGGGAGTAGGTACGAGCAGTACTTC. Encoded protein: CSAGTSGSRYEQYF.

In its sample, this clone was seen once. The V gene is TRBV5-1, the J gene TRBJ1-2, with D possibly matching TRBD1 (5 bases). This CDR3 has 14 amino acids. Germline loops: CDR1 SGHRS, CDR2 YFSETQ. Trimming left V 3 bases short and J 5 bases short, with 14 bases between. This CDR3 is CASSWADSTYGYTF. CDR3 bases: TGCGCCAGCAGCTGGGCCGACAGCACTTATGGCTACACCTTC.

CDR3 in amino acids: CAIRETSGSSYEQYF. The CDR3 region has the DNA TGTGCCATCAGGGAGACTAGCGGGAGTTCCTACGAGCAGTACTTC. V gene TRBV10-3 combines with J gene TRBJ2-7; 12 bases match TRBD2. CDR3 length: 15 residues. Germline-derived CDR1 and CDR2 are ENHRY and SYGVKD. Germline trimming cut 6 bases from V and 1 base from J; bases unmatched to any gene: 4.

This sequence joins TRBV4-2 and TRBJ2-7, with D perhaps given as TRBD1 or TRBD2 (6 bases each). Germline V CDR1 and CDR2: LGHNA, YNFKEQ. The ends were cut back, 0 bases at V and 2 bases at J, with 14 bases in the middle. The length of the CDR3 is 16 residues. The CDR3 reads CASSQDRAGHAYEQYF. CDR3 DNA: TGTGCCAGCAGCCAAGATCGGGCGGGACACGCCTACGAGCAGTACTTC.

The chain carries TRBV4-2 and TRBJ2-1; 7 bases match TRBD1. The V gene end was trimmed by 3 bases and the J gene end by 1 base; junction bases not matched to a gene: 6. Looked up from germline, CDR1 is LGHNA and CDR2 is YNFKEQ. This CDR3 region has 16 residues. The CDR3 sequence is CASSQYRGFSYNEQFF. The CDR3 bases are TGTGCCAGCAGCCAGTACAGGGGTTTTTCCTACAATGAGCAGTTCTTC.

The CDR3 sequence is CASSLWGTEAFF. The CDR3 DNA is TGTGCCAGCAGCTTATGGGGGACTGAAGCTTTCTTT. V is TRBV7-3 and J is TRBJ1-1, with D possibly TRBD1 on 5 matching bases. CDR3 length: 12 amino acids. Germline lookup yields CDR1 SGHTA and CDR2 FQGTGA. V was cut by 2 bases and J by 5 bases, with 6 bases left in between. Full variable domain (missing parts from reference TRBV7-3 and TRBJ1-1): GAGVSQTPSNKVTEKGKYVELRCDPISGHTALYWYRQSLGQGPEFLIYFQGTGAADDSGLPNDRFFAVRPEGSVSTLKIQRTERGDSAVYLCASSLWGTEAFFGQGTRLTVV.

The gene calls are TRBV6-5 and TRBJ2-7; TRBD2 aligns across 7 bases. Losses at the gene ends were 10 bases for V and 4 bases for J; bases not matched to a gene: 13. The germline V gene encodes CDR1 MNHEY and CDR2 SVGAGI. The CDR3 spans 14 residues. The CDR3 region has the DNA TGTGCCACCCGCGGGAGATCGTTACCGTACGAGCAGTACTTC. Its protein product is CATRGRSLPYEQYF.

In this sample, this clone turned up a few times. The CDR3 DNA sequence: TGTGCCAGCAGCTACCTCAGGGGGCGCCGGGATACTGAAGCTTTCTTT. This gives the protein CASSYLRGRRDTEAFF. The chain uses TRBV11-2 and TRBJ1-1; TRBD1 aligns across 8 bases. The CDR3 consists of 16 residues. CDR1 is SGHAT and CDR2 is FQNNGV in the germline V gene. The ends lost 4 bases at V and 5 bases at J; junction bases unmatched: 12.

In this sample, this clone turned up once. The chain carries TRBV2 and TRBJ2-3; unclear D gene. V was clipped by 9 bases and J by 4 bases, with 11 bases between them. The CDR3 has 12 residues. Germline assignment: CDR1 SNHLY and CDR2 FYNNEI. CDR3 bases: TGTGCCAGTCAATGGGTCGCAGATACGCAGTATTTT. It translates to CASQWVADTQYF.